This T cell receptor beta chain was identified during a study of CD8+ T cells in alopecia areata. Investigators isolated RNA and reverse transcribed it into cDNA to act as the sequencing template. Some clones are missing from TCRdb's copy, which holds only in-frame ones; the method was immunoSEQ multiplex PCR. The sample records some 150,000 clones, more than 85% being singletons. The CDR3 extends over 14 amino acids. V gave up 5 bases and J gave up 3 bases; unmatched junction bases: 5. Germline CDR1 and CDR2: MNHEY and SMNVEV (reference sequence). Treatment meaning: oral pan-JAK inhibitor, 5-10 mg twice daily.

The genes are TRBV27 and TRBJ2-7; 9 bases map to TRBD1. The clonotype was recovered from a human donor with alopecia areata. Here the sequenced sample was CD8+ T cells sorted from blood, taken at week 4, from a patient treated with tofacitinib. CDR3 in amino acids: CASSPRDRVYEQYF. The CDR3 region has the DNA TGTGCCAGCAGTCCCCGGGACAGGGTCTACGAGCAGTACTTC.